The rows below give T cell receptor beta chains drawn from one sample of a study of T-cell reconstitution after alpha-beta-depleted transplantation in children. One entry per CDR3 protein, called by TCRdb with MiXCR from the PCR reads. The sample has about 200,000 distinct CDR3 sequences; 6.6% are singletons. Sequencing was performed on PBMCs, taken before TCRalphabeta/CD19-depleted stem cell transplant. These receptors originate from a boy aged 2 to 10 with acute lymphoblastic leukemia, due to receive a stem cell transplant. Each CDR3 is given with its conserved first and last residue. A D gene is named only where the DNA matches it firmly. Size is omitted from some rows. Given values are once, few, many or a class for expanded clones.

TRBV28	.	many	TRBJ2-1	TGTGCCAGCAGTCCTATCACTGGAGACAATGAGCAGTTCTTC	CASSPITGDNEQFF
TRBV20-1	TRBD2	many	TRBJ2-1	TGCAGTGCCCCGGGACTAGCCTTCTCTTGGGATGAGCAGTTCTTC	CSAPGLAFSWDEQFF
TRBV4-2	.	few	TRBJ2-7	TGTGCCAGCAGCCAAGAACGGGCGCCCTCCTACGAGCAGTACTTC	CASSQERAPSYEQYF
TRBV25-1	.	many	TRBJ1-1	TGTGCCAGCAGTGACCAGCCTAGGAACACTGAAGCTTTCTTT	CASSDQPRNTEAFF
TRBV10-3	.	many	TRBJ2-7	TGTGCCATCAGGGGGGACTACGAGCAGTACTTC	CAIRGDYEQYF
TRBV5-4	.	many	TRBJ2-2	TGTGCCAGCAGCCGTGCGGACAGTCCCACCGGGGAGCTGTTTTTT	CASSRADSPTGELFF
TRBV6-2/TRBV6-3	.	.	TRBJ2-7	TGTGCCAGCAGCCCGGTTTACAGCACCTACGAGCAGTACTTC	CASSPVYSTYEQYF
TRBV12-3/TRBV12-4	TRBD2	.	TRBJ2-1	TGTGCCAGCAGTGAATTAAGGACTAGCAATGAGCAGTTCTTC	CASSELRTSNEQFF
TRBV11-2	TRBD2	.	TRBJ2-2	TGTGCCAGCAGCTTCGGACTAGCGGGATACACCGGGGAGCTGTTTTTT	CASSFGLAGYTGELFF
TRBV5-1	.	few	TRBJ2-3	TGCGCCAGCAGCTTGGATACGATGGCAGATACGCAGTATTTT	CASSLDTMADTQYF
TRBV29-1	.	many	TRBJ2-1	TGCAGCGTTGAGTCGGGGATCGGCAATGAGCAGTTCTTC	CSVESGIGNEQFF
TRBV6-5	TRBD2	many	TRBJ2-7	TGTGCCAGCAGTTCTCCTAGCGGGGGCTACGAGCAGTACTTC	CASSSPSGGYEQYF
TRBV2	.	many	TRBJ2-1	TGTGCCGGGTCTAGTGTCAATGAGCAGTTCTTC	CAGSSVNEQFF
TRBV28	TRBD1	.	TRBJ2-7	TGTGCCAGCAGAAACGGACAGGGCTACGAGCAGTACTTC	CASRNGQGYEQYF
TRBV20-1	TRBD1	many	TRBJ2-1	TGCAGTGCTAGAGATCTCCTCGGGACAGGCTACAATGAGCAGTTCTTC	CSARDLLGTGYNEQFF
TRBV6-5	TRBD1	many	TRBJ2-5	TGTGCCAGCAGTTATGGGACAGGGAGCCAAGAGACCCAGTACTTC	CASSYGTGSQETQYF
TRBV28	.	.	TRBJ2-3	TGTGCCAGCAGTTTGCCCGGGGCTCCCACAGATACGCAGTATTTT	CASSLPGAPTDTQYF